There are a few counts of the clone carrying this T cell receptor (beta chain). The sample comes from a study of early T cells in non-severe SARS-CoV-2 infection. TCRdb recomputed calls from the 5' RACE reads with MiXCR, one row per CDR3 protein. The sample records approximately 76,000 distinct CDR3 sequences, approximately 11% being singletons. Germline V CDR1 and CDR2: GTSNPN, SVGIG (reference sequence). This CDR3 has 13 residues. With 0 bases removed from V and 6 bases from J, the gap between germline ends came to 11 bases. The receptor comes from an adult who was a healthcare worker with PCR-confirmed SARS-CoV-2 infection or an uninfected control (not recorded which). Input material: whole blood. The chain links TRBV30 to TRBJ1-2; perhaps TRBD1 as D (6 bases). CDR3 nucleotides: TGTGCCTGGAGTGTTGGGACATTGGATGGCTACACCTTC. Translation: CAWSVGTLDGYTF.